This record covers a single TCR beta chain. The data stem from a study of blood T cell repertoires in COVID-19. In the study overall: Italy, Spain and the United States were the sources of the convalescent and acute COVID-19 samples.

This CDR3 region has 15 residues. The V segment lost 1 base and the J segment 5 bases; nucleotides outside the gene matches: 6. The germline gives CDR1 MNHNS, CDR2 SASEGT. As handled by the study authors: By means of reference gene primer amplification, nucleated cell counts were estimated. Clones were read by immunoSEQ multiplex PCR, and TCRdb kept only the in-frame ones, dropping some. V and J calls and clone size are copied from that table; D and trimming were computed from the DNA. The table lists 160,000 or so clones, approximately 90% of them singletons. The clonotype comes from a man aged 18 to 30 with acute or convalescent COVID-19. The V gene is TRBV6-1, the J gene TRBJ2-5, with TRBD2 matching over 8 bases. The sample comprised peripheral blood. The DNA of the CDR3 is TGTGCCAGCAGTGAAGTCATCGGGGGGGCCGAGACCCAGTACTTC. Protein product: CASSEVIGGAETQYF.